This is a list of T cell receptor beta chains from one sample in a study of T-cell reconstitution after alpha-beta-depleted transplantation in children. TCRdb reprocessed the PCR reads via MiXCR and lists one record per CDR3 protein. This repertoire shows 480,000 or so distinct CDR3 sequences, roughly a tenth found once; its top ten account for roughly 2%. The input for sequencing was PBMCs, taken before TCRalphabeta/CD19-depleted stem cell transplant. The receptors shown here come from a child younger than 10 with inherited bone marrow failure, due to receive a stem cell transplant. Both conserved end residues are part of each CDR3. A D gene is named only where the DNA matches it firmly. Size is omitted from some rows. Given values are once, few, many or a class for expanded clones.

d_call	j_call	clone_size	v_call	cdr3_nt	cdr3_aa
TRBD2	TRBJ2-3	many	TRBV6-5	TGTGCCAGCAGTTTGGGGACTAGCGAGATATGCACAGATACGCAGTATTTT	CASSLGTSEICTDTQYF
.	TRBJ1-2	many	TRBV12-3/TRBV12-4	TGTGCCAGCAGTTTATCTCCCGGACTTCAGAATGGCTACACCTTC	CASSLSPGLQNGYTF
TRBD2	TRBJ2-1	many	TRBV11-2	TGTGCCAGCAGCTTAGGCGGGCCGGGGGGGTTCTTC	CASSLGGPGGFF
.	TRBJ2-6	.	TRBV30	TGTGCCTGGAGTTTGGGGGCTGGGGCCAACGTCCTGACTTTC	CAWSLGAGANVLTF
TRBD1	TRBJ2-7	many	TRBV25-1	TGTGCCAGCAGTAAAGGAAAGACGGACAGGGAGATCTACGAGCAGTACTTC	CASSKGKTDREIYEQYF
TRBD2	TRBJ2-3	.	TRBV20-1	TGCAGTGCTGCCAGAGCGGGGATCACAGATACGCAGTATTTT	CSAARAGITDTQYF
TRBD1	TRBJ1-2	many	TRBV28	TGTGCCAGCAGTCTAATATATGACAGGGACCATGGCTACACCTTC	CASSLIYDRDHGYTF
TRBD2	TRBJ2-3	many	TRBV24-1	TGTGCCACCAGTGACCCAGGACTAGCGGAGTACACAGATACGCAGTATTTT	CATSDPGLAEYTDTQYF
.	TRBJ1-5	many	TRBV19	TGTGCCAGTAGTATAGGGAGTCAGCCCCAGCATTTT	CASSIGSQPQHF
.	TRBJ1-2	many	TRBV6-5	TGTGCCAGCAGTCCTCGTGGGAACTATGGCTACACCTTC	CASSPRGNYGYTF
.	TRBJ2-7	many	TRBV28	TGTGCCAGCAGATTAAGGGTCTCCTACGAGCAGTACTTC	CASRLRVSYEQYF